The present T cell receptor beta chain was sequenced within a study of T cells in women clearing cervical HPV infection. About the study: Blood came at first lesion visit for cases, post-clearance for controls.

TCRdb keeps only in-frame clones here, not all; method: immunoSEQ multiplex PCR. This sample contains about 36,000 clones. Of note for this clone: Its specificity is not known.

Whole-study findings and limits: It is unknown whether associations predate infection; no effector/memory or HPV-specific sorting.

Sequenced input: blood buffy coat. This clonotype was obtained from a woman aged 18-70 years with a cervical HPV16 infection that either progressed to CIN3+ or cleared (not recorded which).

CDR3 DNA (partial): TGTGCCAGCAGCTCGGACAGGGGTCGACAGCCC. Translated: CASSSDRGRQP. In full, the CDR3 reads CASSSDRGRQPQHF. The chain combines TRBV7-9 with TRBJ1-5; 9 nucleotides line up with TRBD1. The CDR3 goes on 3 residues after the read ends, and that part is filled in from the germline J gene. Germline V gene data show CDR1 as SEHNR and CDR2 as FQNEAQ (reference sequence). The CDR3 extends over 14 amino acids. V shed 4 bases, J shed 7 bases, and the junction held 5 bases outside the gene matches.